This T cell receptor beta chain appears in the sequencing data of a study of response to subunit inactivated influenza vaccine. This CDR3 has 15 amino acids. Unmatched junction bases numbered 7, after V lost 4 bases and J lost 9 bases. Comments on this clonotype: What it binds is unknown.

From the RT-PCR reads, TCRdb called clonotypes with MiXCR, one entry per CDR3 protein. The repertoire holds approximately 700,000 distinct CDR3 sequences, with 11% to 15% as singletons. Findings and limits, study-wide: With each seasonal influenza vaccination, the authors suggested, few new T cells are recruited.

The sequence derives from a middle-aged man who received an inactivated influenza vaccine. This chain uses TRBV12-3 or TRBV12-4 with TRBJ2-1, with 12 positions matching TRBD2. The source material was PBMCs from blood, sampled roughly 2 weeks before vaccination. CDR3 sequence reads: CASSWLAGGFIEQFF. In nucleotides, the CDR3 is TGTGCCAGCAGTTGGCTAGCGGGGGGGTTCATTGAGCAGTTCTTC.